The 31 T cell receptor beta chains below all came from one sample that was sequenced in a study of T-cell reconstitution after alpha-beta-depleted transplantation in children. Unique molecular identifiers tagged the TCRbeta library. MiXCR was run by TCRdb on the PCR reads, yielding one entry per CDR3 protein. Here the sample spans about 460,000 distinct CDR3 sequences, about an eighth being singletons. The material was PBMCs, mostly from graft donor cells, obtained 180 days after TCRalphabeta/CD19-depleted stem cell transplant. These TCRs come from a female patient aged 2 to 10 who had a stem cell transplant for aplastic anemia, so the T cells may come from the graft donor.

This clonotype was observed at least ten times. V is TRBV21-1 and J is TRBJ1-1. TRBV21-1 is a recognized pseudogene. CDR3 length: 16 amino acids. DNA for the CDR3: TGTGCCAGCAGCAAAGACTCCCTCGGGTTGAAAACTGAAGCTTTCTTT. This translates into CASSKDSLGLKTEAFF.

CDR3 sequence reads: CASSPRGGSISGANVLTF. The CDR3 coding sequence is TGTGCCAGCAGTCCCCGGGGCGGGAGTATTTCTGGGGCCAACGTCCTGACTTTC. V usage is TRBV6-1 and J usage is TRBJ2-6; 7 bases align to TRBD2. CDR1 is MNHNS, CDR2 SASEGT, per germline. The junction had 11 bases not matched to a gene; V was cut back by 5 bases and J by 1 base. This CDR3 contains 18 residues.

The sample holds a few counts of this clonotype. The CDR3 loop reads CASSYSTDWKTDTQYF. CDR3 DNA sequence: TGCGCCAGCAGCTACTCGACGGACTGGAAAACGGATACGCAGTATTTT. The chain combines TRBV5-1 with TRBJ2-3, with D possibly being TRBD2 (5 bases). The CDR3 extends over 16 amino acids. Trimming left V 3 bases short and J 6 bases short, with 20 bases between. CDR1 is SGHRS and CDR2 is YFSETQ in the germline V gene.

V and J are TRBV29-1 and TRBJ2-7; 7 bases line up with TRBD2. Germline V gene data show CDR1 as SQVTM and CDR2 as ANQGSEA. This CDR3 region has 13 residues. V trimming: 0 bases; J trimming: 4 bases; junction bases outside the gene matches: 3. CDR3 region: CSVEDGGGYEQYF. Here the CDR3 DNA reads TGCAGCGTTGAAGATGGGGGGGGGTACGAGCAGTACTTC.

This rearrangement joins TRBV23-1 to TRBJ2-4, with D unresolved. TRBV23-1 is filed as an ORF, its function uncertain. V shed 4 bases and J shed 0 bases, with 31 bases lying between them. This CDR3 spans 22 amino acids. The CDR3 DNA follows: TGCGCCAGCAGTCGCGATTCGGACGGATCCTCTCACACTTCCTTAGCCAAAAACATTCAGTACTTC. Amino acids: CASSRDSDGSSHTSLAKNIQYF.

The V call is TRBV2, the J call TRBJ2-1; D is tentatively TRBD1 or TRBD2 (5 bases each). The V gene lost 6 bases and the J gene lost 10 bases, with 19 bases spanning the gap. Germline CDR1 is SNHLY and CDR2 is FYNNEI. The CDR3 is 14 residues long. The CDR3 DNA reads TGTGCCAGCAGCGAAACCCGTGGGGGTGGGGAGCAGTTCTTC. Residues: CASSETRGGGEQFF.

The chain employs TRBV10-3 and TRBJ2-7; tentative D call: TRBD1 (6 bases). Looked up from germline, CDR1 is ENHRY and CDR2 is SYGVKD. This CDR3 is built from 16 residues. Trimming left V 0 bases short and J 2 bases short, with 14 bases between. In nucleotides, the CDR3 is TGTGCCATCAGTGAGTCCGACACAGGGCGGGCCTACGAGCAGTACTTC. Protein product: CAISESDTGRAYEQYF.

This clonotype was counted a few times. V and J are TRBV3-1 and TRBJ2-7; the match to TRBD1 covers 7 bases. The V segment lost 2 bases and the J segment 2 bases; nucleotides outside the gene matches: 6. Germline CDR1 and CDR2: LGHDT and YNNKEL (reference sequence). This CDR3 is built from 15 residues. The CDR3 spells CASSQRDSNPYEQYV. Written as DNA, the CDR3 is TGTGCCAGCAGCCAACGGGACAGCAACCCCTACGAGCAGTACGTC.

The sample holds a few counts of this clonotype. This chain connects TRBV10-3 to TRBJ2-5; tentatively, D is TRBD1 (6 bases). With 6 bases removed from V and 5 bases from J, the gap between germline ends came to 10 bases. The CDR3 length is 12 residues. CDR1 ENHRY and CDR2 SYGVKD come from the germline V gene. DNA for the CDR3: TGTGCCATCAGCCCAGGGGTTGAGACCCAGTACTTC. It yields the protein CAISPGVETQYF.

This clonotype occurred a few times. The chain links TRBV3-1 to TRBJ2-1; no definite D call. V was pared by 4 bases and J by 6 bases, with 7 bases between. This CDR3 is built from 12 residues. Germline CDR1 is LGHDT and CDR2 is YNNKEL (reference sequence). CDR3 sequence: CASSLWLNEQFF. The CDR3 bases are TGTGCCAGCAGCCTCTGGCTCAATGAGCAGTTCTTC.

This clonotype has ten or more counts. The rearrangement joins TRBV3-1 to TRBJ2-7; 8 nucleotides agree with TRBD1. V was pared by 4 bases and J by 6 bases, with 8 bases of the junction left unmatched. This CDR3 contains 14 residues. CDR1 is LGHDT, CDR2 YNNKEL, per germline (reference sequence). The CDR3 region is CASSPDRDRGEQYF. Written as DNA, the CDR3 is TGTGCCAGCAGCCCGGACAGGGATCGGGGCGAGCAGTACTTC.

The CDR3 region is CASSYWVDTEAFF. In DNA form, the CDR3 reads TGTGCCAGCAGTTACTGGGTGGACACTGAAGCTTTCTTT. The genes are TRBV6-6 and TRBJ1-1; D gene uncertain. The length of the CDR3 is 13 residues. Germline V CDR1 and CDR2: MNHNY, SVGAGI (reference sequence). V lost 1 base and J lost 3, with 6 bases in between.

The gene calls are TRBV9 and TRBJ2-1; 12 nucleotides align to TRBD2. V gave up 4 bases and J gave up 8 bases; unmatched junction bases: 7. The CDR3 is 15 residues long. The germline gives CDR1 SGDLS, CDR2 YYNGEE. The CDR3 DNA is TGTGCCAGCAGCCCGACTAGCGGGAGTGGCTATGAGCAGTTCTTC. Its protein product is CASSPTSGSGYEQFF.

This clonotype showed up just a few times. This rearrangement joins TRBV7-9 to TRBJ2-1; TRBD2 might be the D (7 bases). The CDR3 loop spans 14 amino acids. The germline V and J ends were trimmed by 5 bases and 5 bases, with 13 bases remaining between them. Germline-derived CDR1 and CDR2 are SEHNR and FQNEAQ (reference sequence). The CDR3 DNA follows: TGTGCCAGCAGCAAGGGGGGGCACAACAATGAGCAGTTCTTC. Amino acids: CASSKGGHNNEQFF.

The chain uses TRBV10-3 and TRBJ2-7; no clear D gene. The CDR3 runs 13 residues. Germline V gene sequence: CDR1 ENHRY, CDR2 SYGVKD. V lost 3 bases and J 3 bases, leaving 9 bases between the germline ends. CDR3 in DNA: TGTGCCATCAGTGACCCCTCGGTCTACGAGCAGTACGTC. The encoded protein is CAISDPSVYEQYV.

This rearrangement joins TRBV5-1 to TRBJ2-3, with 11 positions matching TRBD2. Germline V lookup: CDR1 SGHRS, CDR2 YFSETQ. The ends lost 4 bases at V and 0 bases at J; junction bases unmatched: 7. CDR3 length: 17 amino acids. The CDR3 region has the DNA TGCGCCAGCAGCACCATAGCGGGAGGGCCGAGCACAGATACGCAGTATTTT. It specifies CASSTIAGGPSTDTQYF.

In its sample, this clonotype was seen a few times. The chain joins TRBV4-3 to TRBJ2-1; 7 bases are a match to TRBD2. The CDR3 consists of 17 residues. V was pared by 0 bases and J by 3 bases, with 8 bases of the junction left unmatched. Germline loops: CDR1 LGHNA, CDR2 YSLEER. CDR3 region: CASSQDPLADLYNEQFF. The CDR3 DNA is TGCGCCAGCAGCCAAGATCCCCTAGCGGACCTCTACAATGAGCAGTTCTTC.

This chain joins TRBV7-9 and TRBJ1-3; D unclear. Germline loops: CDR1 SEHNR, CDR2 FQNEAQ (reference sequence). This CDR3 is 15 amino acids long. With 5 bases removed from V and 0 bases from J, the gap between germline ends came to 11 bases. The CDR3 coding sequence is TGTGCCAGCAGCCGTGACGGGCTCTCTGGAAACACCATATATTTT. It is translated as CASSRDGLSGNTIYF.

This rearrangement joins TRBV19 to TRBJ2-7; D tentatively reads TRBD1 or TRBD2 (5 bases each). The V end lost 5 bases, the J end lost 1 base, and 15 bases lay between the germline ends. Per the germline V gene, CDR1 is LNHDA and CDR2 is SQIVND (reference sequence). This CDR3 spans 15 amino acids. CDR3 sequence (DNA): TGTGCCAGTAGTGAACCGGGACCGCTTTCCTACGAGCAGTACTTC. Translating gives CASSEPGPLSYEQYF. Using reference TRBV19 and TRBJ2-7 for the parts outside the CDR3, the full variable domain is DGGITQSPKYLFRKEGQNVTLSCEQNLNHDAMYWYRQDPGQGLRLIYYSQIVNDFQKGDIAEGYSVSREKKESFPLTVTSAQKNPTAFYLCASSEPGPLSYEQYFGPGTRLTVT.

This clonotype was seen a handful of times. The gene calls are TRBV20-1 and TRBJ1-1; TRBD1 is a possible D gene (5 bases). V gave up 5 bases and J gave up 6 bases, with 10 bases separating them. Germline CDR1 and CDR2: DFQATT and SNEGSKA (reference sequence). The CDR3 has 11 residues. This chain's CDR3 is CSAGTAPEAFF. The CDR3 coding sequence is TGCAGTGCTGGGACTGCGCCTGAAGCTTTCTTT.

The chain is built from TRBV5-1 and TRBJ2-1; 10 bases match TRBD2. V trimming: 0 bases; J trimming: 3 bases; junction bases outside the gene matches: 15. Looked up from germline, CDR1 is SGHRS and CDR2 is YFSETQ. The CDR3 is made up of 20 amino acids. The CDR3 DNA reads TGCGCCAGCAGCTTGGAGGCTAGCGGGAGAACTCGAATAAACTACAATGAGCAGTTCTTC. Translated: CASSLEASGRTRINYNEQFF.

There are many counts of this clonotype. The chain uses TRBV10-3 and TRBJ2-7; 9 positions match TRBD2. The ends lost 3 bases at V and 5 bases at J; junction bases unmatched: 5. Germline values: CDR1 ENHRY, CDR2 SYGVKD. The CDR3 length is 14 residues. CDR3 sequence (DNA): TGTGCCATCAGTGAAATGCGGGAGGGCCACGAGCAGTACGTC. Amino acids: CAISEMREGHEQYV.

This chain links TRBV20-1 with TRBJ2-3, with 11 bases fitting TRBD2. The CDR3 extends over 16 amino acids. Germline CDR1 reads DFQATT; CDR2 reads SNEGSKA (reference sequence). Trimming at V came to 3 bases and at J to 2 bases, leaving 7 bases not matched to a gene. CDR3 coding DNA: TGCAGTGCTAGCCAGTTTAGCGGGGGGGCCACAGATACGCAGTATTTT. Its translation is CSASQFSGGATDTQYF.

Here the CDR3 reads CASSSDRGEANYGYTF. In nucleotides, the CDR3 is TGCGCCAGCAGCTCGGACAGGGGTGAAGCTAACTATGGCTACACCTTC. V is TRBV5-1 and J is TRBJ1-2; the match to TRBD1 covers 9 bases. This CDR3 contains 16 residues. Germline V gives CDR1 SGHRS, CDR2 YFSETQ. With V trimmed by 3 bases and J by 0 bases, 6 bases remained unmatched.

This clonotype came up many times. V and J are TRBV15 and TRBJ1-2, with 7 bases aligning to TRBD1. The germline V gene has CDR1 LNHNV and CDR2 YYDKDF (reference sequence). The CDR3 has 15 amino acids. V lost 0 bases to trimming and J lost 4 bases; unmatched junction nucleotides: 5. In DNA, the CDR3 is TGTGCCACCAGCAGAGATTCACAGGGGACCTATGGCTACACCTTC. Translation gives CATSRDSQGTYGYTF.

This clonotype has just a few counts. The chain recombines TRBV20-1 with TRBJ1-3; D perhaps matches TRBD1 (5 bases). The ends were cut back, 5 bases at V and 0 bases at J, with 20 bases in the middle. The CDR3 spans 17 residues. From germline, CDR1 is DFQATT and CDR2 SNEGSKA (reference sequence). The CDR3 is CSAEAGSHKSSGNTIYF. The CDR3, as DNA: TGCAGTGCTGAGGCAGGGAGCCATAAGAGCTCTGGAAACACCATATATTTT.

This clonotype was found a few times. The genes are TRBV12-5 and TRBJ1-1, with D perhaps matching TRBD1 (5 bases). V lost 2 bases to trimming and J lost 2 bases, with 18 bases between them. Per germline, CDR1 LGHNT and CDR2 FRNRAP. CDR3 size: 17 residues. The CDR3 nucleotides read TGTGCTAGTGGTTTGCTAATCAGGGCCCAGCGCAACACTGAAGCTTTCTTT. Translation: CASGLLIRAQRNTEAFF.

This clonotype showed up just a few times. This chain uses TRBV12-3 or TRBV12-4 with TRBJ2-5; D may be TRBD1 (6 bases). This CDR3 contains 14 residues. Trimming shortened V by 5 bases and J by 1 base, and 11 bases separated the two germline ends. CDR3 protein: CASSRRQAQETQYF. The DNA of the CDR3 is TGTGCCAGCAGTAGACGACAGGCCCAAGAGACCCAGTACTTC.

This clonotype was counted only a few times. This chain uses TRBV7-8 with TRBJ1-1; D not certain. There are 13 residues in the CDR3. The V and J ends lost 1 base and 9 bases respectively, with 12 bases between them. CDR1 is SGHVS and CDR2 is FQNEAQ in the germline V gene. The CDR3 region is CASSLGSEGQAFF. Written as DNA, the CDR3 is TGTGCCAGCAGCTTAGGGTCGGAGGGTCAAGCTTTCTTT.

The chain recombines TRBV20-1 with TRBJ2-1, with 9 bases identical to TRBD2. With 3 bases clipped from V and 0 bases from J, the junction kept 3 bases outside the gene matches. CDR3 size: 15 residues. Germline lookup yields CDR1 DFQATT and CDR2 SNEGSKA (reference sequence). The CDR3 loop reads CSARLSGSSYNEQFF. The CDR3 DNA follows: TGCAGTGCTAGGCTTAGCGGGAGCTCCTACAATGAGCAGTTCTTC.

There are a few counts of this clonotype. CDR3 sequence (DNA): TGTGCCAGGTTTACAGGGGCCCCCTACGAGCAGTACTTC. Translation: CARFTGAPYEQYF. The V call is TRBV25-1, the J call TRBJ2-7; the match to TRBD1 covers 7 bases. Per the germline V gene, CDR1 is MGHDK and CDR2 is SYGVNS. V lost 9 bases to trimming and J lost 2 bases; unmatched junction nucleotides: 7. The CDR3 runs to 13 residues.